The entry below gives a single T cell receptor (beta chain) sequence along with its context. This sample stems from a study of neurological immune-mediated disorders. Unsorted libraries were prepared from 2 million PBMCs that had been stored at -80 C. Synthesis of cDNA was performed by 5'RACE using 10-nucleotide random UMIs. One entry per CDR3 protein, called by TCRdb with MiXCR from the 5' RACE reads. The repertoire includes some 66,000 distinct CDR3 sequences, under 5% of them detected once, and under 7.5% sits in the top ten. The V end was cut by 8 bases, the J end by 4 bases, with 12 bases between. The CDR3 extends over 13 amino acids.

Sequenced: PBMCs. The chain is built from TRBV12-3 or TRBV12-4 and TRBJ2-1; D is perhaps TRBD1 or TRBD2 (5 bases each). This TCR was sampled from a young man with multiple sclerosis. CDR3 sequence (DNA): TGTGCCAGCGGGGACGACAGATACAATGAGCAGTTCTTC. It codes for CASGDDRYNEQFF.